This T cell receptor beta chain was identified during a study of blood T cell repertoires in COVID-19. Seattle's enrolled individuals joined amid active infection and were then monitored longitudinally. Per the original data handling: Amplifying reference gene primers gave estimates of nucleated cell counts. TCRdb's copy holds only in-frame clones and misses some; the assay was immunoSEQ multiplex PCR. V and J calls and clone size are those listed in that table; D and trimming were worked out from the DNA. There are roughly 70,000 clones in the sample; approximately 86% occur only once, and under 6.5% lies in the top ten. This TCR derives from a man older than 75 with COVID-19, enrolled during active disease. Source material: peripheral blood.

For the CDR3, the DNA is TGTGCCAGCAGCTTAAACGCGTTGAACACTGAAGCTTTCTTT. Translated, it gives CASSLNALNTEAFF. V is TRBV7-3 and J is TRBJ1-1; no clear D. With 1 base removed from V and 0 bases from J, the gap between germline ends came to 6 bases. There are 14 residues in the CDR3. Germline values: CDR1 SGHTA, CDR2 FQGTGA.